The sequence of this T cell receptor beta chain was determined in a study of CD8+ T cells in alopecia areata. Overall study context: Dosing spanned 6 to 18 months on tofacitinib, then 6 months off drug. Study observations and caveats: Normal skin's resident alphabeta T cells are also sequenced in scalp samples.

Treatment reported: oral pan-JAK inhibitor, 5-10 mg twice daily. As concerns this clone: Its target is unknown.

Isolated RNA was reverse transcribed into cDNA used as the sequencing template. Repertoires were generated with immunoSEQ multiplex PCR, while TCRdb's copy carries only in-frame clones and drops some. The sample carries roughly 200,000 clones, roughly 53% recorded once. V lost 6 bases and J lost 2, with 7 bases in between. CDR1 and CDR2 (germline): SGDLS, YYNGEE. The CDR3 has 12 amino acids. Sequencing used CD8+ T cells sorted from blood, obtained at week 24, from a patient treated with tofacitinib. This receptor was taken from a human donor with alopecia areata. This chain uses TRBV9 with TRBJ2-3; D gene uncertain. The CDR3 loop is CASNPVTDTQYF. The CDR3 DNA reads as TGTGCCAGCAACCCCGTCACAGATACGCAGTATTTT.